This TCR beta chain was captured by sequencing in a study of vaccination effects on CD4 cells after COVID-19. About the research overall: There were a couple of convalescent patients who gave samples 16 days and one week before vaccination. Overall study findings and caveats: Spike-reactive clones found after vaccination in convalescents were mainly new vaccine-induced clones.

The J segment lost 4 bases and the V segment lost 4 bases, leaving 8 bases of the junction unmatched. This CDR3 comprises 15 residues. Germline CDR1 is MDHEN and CDR2 is SYDVKM. Antigen-specific CD4+ T cells were first expanded with viral peptide pools by the ViraFEST assay and only then sequenced. It was after around 10 days of culture that CD4+ T cells were isolated. PCR-confirmed SARS-CoV-2 infection occurred in the person between March and December 2020. Wells each received around 2.1 million PBMC, cultured with about 10 IU/ml IL-2 and about 10 ug/ml peptides. Cultures had half their medium replaced with IL-2 medium on days 3 and 7. This clone is a singleton in its sample. Antigen unknown. Sequencing used immunoSEQ multiplex PCR; TCRdb keeps in-frame clones, though not all of them. The top ten hold over 15% of the sample, which has approximately 33,000 clones, about 73% seen once.

This receptor was identified in a human donor who had a prior SARS-CoV-2 infection. The sample was CD4+ T cells from PBMCs cultured with HCoV-NL63 spike peptides, taken before COVID-19 vaccination. The chain uses TRBV28 and TRBJ2-7; 9 bases match TRBD1. CDR3 sequence: CASSSSQGAMYEQYF. The CDR3 nucleotides read TGTGCCAGCAGTTCGTCACAGGGGGCTATGTACGAGCAGTACTTC.